The 8 T cell receptor beta chains in this list originate from one sample, sequenced in a study of naive and memory T cell subsets. The study, taken as a whole, reports: A few larger clonotypes appeared in naive repertoires, especially CD8, possibly memory cells re-expressing CD45RA.

An equimolar mix of two oligonucleotides served as the beta constant-region primer for TRBC1 and TRBC2. Ligated cDNA was amplified by four rounds of PCR with nested alpha and beta constant-region primers and SP2. Each CDR3 protein gets one entry after TCRdb re-called the UMI-ligation and nested PCR reads with MiXCR. The repertoire consists of about 160,000 distinct CDR3 sequences, with approximately 24% occurring once and the leading ten covering about 0.11%. The antigens these receptors bind are not known. The sequenced material came from naive CD4+ T cells from blood. The origin of the receptors is a human donor in good health.

This clonotype was observed a few times. V is TRBV18 and J is TRBJ2-7; unclear D gene. Germline V CDR1 and CDR2: KGHSH, LQKENI. V shed 2 bases and J shed 7 bases, with 21 bases lying between them. CDR3 length equals 16 residues. In DNA form, the CDR3 reads TGTGCCAGCTCACCAATCTTCGGCGGATATCTGGGAGAGCAGTACTTC. It translates to CASSPIFGGYLGEQYF.

This clonotype was recorded a few times. The rearrangement uses TRBV6-1 and TRBJ1-1; perhaps TRBD1 as D (5 bases). The germline V gene encodes CDR1 MNHNS and CDR2 SASEGT. Trimming removed 6 bases at V and 4 bases at J, with 21 bases between. The CDR3 is made up of 16 amino acids. The CDR3, as DNA: TGTGCCAGCAGCTCCGGGGCCTCGATTGTCAGCACTGAAGCTTTCTTT. It encodes CASSSGASIVSTEAFF.

The chain recombines TRBV6-5 with TRBJ2-7; the D gene is possibly TRBD2 (5 bases). The CDR3 loop spans 15 amino acids. The germline CDR1 and CDR2 sequences are MNHEY and SVGAGI. The germline V and J ends were trimmed by 4 bases and 4 bases, with 17 bases remaining between them. CDR3 protein: CASSSSLGGTYEQYF. Here the CDR3 DNA reads TGTGCCAGCAGTTCCTCCCTCGGAGGAACATACGAGCAGTACTTC.

This clonotype showed up just a few times. The V call is TRBV10-3, the J call TRBJ1-3; D remains ambiguous. CDR1 is ENHRY, CDR2 SYGVKD, per germline. Trimming took 2 bases from V and 0 from J, leaving 8 bases between them. CDR3 length: 15 amino acids. CDR3 amino acids: CAISEIEGSGNTIYF. DNA of the CDR3: TGTGCCATCAGTGAGATCGAGGGCTCTGGAAACACCATATATTTT.

This sequence joins TRBV7-9 and TRBJ2-4; D is uncertain. The V end was cut by 5 bases, the J end by 0 bases, with 8 bases between. The CDR3 consists of 14 residues. Germline CDR1 is SEHNR and CDR2 is FQNEAQ (reference sequence). CDR3 residues: CASSIKLAKNIQYF. Here the CDR3 DNA reads TGTGCCAGCAGCATAAAACTAGCCAAAAACATTCAGTACTTC.

The chain employs TRBV29-1 and TRBJ2-5; D not certain. Trimming left V 8 bases short and J 2 bases short, with 12 bases between. Germline V CDR1 and CDR2: SQVTM, ANQGSEA. This CDR3 spans 12 amino acids. For the CDR3, the DNA is TGCAGCACGTATACCATGCAAGAGACCCAGTACTTC. Protein: CSTYTMQETQYF.

This clonotype was counted between two and nine times. The V call is TRBV15, the J call TRBJ1-5, with unresolved D. Trimming removed 0 bases from V and 1 base from J, with 16 bases in between. This CDR3 spans 18 amino acids. Germline CDR1 and CDR2: LNHNV and YYDKDF (reference sequence). The CDR3 DNA follows: TGTGCCACCAGCAGAGATCCCCCTACGGCTCGGAGCAATCAGCCCCAGCATTTT. Its translation: CATSRDPPTARSNQPQHF. The full variable domain, in which reference TRBV15 and TRBJ1-5 provide the parts outside the CDR3, is DAMVIQNPRYQVTQFGKPVTLSCSQTLNHNVMYWYQQKSSQAPKLLFHYYDKDFNNEADTPDNFQSRRPNTSFCFLDIRSPGLGDTAMYLCATSRDPPTARSNQPQHFGDGTRLSIL.

This clonotype was found a few times. This chain connects TRBV28 to TRBJ2-3; D unresolved. V lost 2 bases, J lost 3 bases, and 3 bases lay in between. This CDR3 has 12 amino acids. Germline V lookup: CDR1 MDHEN, CDR2 SYDVKM. The CDR3: CASSLATDTQYF. The CDR3 DNA reads TGTGCCAGCAGTTTAGCGACAGATACGCAGTATTTT. Based on the CDR3 plus reference TRBV28 and TRBJ2-3, the full variable domain is DVKVTQSSRYLVKRTGEKVFLECVQDMDHENMFWYRQDPGLGLRLIYFSYDVKMKEKGDIPEGYSVSREKKERFSLILESASTNQTSMYLCASSLATDTQYFGPGTRLTVL.